These T cell receptor beta chains were read from a single sample in a study of T cells after yellow fever vaccination. TCRdb re-called the 5' RACE reads through MiXCR, storing one row per CDR3 protein. The data contain 600,000 to 750,000 distinct CDR3 sequences, roughly 12% of them singletons. Source: PBMCs, taken on the day of the yellow fever booster vaccination. Receptors were obtained from a man aged 30-40 years who received the YFV17D yellow fever vaccine. Each CDR3 is given without its conserved first and last residue.

ASSSLGTSGYNEQF	TRBV5-6	TRBJ2-1
ASSTKQGLNTEAF	TRBV7-9	TRBJ1-1
SAGTSFYNEQF	TRBV29-1	TRBJ2-1
ASSLAGISSYEQY	TRBV5-6	TRBJ2-7
AGGAGNPLTDTQY	TRBV10-3	TRBJ2-3
ASSKQPGQGRNEQY	TRBV5-1	TRBJ2-7
ASSPQAGQYEQY	TRBV12-3/TRBV12-4	TRBJ2-7
SAFRGGRYEQY	TRBV20-1	TRBJ2-7
ASSSTGWETQY	TRBV7-9	TRBJ2-5
ASSLVRGSNNEQF	TRBV5-1	TRBJ2-1
ASSSTHDTQY	TRBV28	TRBJ2-3
ASSRQGAATEAF	TRBV7-2	TRBJ1-1
ASSYSRAGVTGELF	TRBV6-2/TRBV6-3	TRBJ2-2
ASSLGGGSAKNIQY	TRBV5-6	TRBJ2-4
ASSQATGRNEKLF	TRBV3-1	TRBJ1-4
SARTGTGIQETQY	TRBV20-1	TRBJ2-5
ASSLVRGELF	TRBV27	TRBJ2-2
ASSGGQVYEQY	TRBV5-6	TRBJ2-7
ASSLGGFSDYEQY	TRBV11-2	TRBJ2-7
ASSLQGDYYEQY	TRBV7-2	TRBJ2-7
ASSAHGDREMPQH	TRBV6-2/TRBV6-3	TRBJ1-5
ASSPSGIWEQF	TRBV14	TRBJ2-1
ASSLDPLSFYEQY	TRBV11-2	TRBJ2-7